The present TCR beta chain was sequenced within a study of beta chain features in type 1 diabetes. Notes on the study in general: Moderate yet significant TCRB CDR3 shortening was seen in Type 1 diabetes patients in all four CD4+ subsets. Resolution of whether HLA type affects TCRB rearrangement was not achieved here.

On average, the one heparinised blood draw given by each donor was approximately 120 mL. On this clone itself: Its antigen is as yet unknown.

The whole isolated RNA underwent reverse transcription, so sequencing captured expressed TCRB transcripts. Generated by immunoSEQ multiplex PCR, the TCRdb table keeps only in-frame clones and is missing some. The sample lists approximately 170,000 clones; around 7.8% were seen once. Germline V gene lookup returns CDR1 LGHNA and CDR2 YSLEER. The CDR3 covers 14 residues. V was shortened by 0 bases and J by 7 bases, with 10 bases between the two germline ends. The TCR sequence derives from a woman in her 40s with type 1 diabetes. V and J are TRBV4-3 and TRBJ2-1; weak D call: TRBD2 (5 bases). Source material: central memory CD4+ T cells from blood. The DNA for the CDR3 is TGCGCCAGCAGCCAAGATCAAGCGGCAAATGAGCAGTTCTTC. As protein: CASSQDQAANEQFF.